The rows below give T cell receptor beta chains drawn from one sample of a study of blood T cells in healthy people across ages. TCRdb fed the 5' RACE reads into MiXCR, producing one record per CDR3 protein. The repertoire holds almost 300,000 distinct CDR3 sequences, about 25% seen once, with roughly 30% in the top ten. Source material: blood. The receptors stem from a woman between 65 and 79 years old in good health. Each CDR3 is given with its conserved first and last residue. A D gene is named only where the DNA matches it firmly. Clone size is stated in some rows and not others, as once, few, many or a class when expanded.

CASSYGGVSGNTIYF	TGTGCCAGCAGTTACGGCGGAGTCTCTGGAAACACCATATATTTT	TRBV6-2/TRBV6-3	.	many	TRBJ1-3
CASRTGGDYEQYF	TGTGCCAGCAGGACAGGGGGGGATTACGAGCAGTACTTC	TRBV28	TRBD1	few	TRBJ2-7
CASRSTSFDTQYF	TGTGCCAGCAGATCTACTAGCTTTGATACGCAGTATTTT	TRBV7-2	.	once	TRBJ2-3
CASSSDRGQPQHF	TGCGCCAGCAGCTCCGACAGGGGCCAGCCCCAGCATTTT	TRBV5-1	TRBD1	.	TRBJ1-5
CASSSLGKGQGSYNEQFF	TGTGCCAGCAGCTCATTAGGTAAAGGACAGGGCTCCTACAATGAGCAGTTCTTC	TRBV11-2	TRBD1	.	TRBJ2-1
CASSERAGGRGIYGYTF	TGCGCCAGCAGTGAGAGGGCAGGGGGCCGGGGGATATATGGCTACACCTTC	TRBV10-2	TRBD1	medium-sized	TRBJ1-2
CASSLGDYSSYNEQFF	TGTGCCAGCAGCTTGGGGGACTACAGCTCCTACAATGAGCAGTTCTTC	TRBV7-6	TRBD2	.	TRBJ2-1
CASKGTSGIAEQYF	TGTGCCAGCAAAGGGACTAGCGGGATCGCCGAGCAGTACTTC	TRBV25-1	TRBD2	many	TRBJ2-7
CASSPTELQETQYF	TGTGCCAGCTCACCGACAGAGCTCCAAGAGACCCAGTACTTC	TRBV18	.	few	TRBJ2-5
CASSQPKSTGELFF	TGTGCCAGCAGCCAACCTAAGAGCACCGGGGAGCTGTTTTTT	TRBV3-1	.	few	TRBJ2-2
CSVDAGQDTQYF	TGCAGCGTTGACGCGGGACAGGATACGCAGTATTTT	TRBV29-1	.	.	TRBJ2-3
CASSQDLGLAGIADTQYF	TGTGCCAGCAGCCAAGATCTGGGACTAGCGGGAATCGCAGATACGCAGTATTTT	TRBV14	TRBD2	.	TRBJ2-3
CSAREGAIETQYF	TGCAGTGCTAGAGAAGGGGCAATAGAGACCCAGTACTTC	TRBV20-1	.	.	TRBJ2-5
CASSPSPREQYF	TGTGCCAGCAGCCCCAGCCCGCGGGAGCAGTACTTC	TRBV28	.	.	TRBJ2-7
CASSWGDRVTEAFF	TGCGCCAGCAGCTGGGGGGACAGGGTCACTGAAGCTTTCTTT	TRBV5-1	TRBD1	.	TRBJ1-1
CASSIRGGYEQFF	TGTGCCAGCAGTATCCGCGGAGGGTATGAGCAGTTCTTC	TRBV6-6	.	few	TRBJ2-1